This TCR beta chain was recorded in a study of blood T cell repertoires in COVID-19. Overall study context: PBMCs, B-cell-depleted T cells, or T cells provided the cDNA or gDNA that made up the material.

Profiling relied on immunoSEQ multiplex PCR, and the TCRdb table lists in-frame clones only, not all of them. The sample yields about 190,000 clones, approximately 84% seen once. CDR3 length: 14 residues. Trimming pared 1 base from V and 14 bases from J, leaving 20 bases between. CDR1 and CDR2 (germline): SGHTA, FQGNSA. Individuals aged roughly 18 to 95 years were recruited from 24 US areas. The table lists this clone with a count of one. The receptor comes from a woman under 40 who had recovered from COVID-19. The chain joins TRBV7-2 to TRBJ2-5; a weak D match, TRBD2 (6 bases). The sequencing input was PBMCs or T cells enriched from blood (not recorded which). The CDR3 is CASSLGLWRDLGYF. In DNA form, the CDR3 reads TGTGCCAGCAGCTTAGGATTATGGAGGGACCTGGGTTACTTC.